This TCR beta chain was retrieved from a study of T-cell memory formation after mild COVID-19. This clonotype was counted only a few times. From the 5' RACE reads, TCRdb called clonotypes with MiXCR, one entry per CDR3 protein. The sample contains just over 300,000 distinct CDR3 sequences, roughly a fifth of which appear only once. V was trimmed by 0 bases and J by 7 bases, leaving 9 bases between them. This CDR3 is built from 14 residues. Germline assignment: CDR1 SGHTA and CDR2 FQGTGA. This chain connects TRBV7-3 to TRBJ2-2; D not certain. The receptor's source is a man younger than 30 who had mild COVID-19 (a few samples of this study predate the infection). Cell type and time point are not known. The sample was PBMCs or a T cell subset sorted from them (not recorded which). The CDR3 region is CASSLTWGYGELFF. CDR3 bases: TGTGCCAGCAGCTTAACGTGGGGTTACGGGGAGCTGTTTTTT.